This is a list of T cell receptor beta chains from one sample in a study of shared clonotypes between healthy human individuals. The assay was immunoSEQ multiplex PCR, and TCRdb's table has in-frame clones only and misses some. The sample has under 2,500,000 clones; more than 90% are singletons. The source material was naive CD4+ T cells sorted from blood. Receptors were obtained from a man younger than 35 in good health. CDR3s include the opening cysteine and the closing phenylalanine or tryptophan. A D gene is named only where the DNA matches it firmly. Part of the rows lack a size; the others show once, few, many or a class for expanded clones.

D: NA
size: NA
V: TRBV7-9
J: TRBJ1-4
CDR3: CASSPGDGATNEKLFF
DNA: TGTGCCAGCAGCCCAGGGGACGGGGCGACTAATGAAAAACTGTTTTTT

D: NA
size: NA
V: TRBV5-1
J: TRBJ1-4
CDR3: CASSLAGSSTNEKLFF
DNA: TGCGCCAGCAGCTTGGCAGGCAGTTCAACTAATGAAAAACTGTTTTTT

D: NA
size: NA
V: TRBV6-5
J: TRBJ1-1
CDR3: CASSYSRKNTEAFF
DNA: TGTGCCAGCAGTTACTCGCGCAAGAACACTGAAGCTTTCTTT

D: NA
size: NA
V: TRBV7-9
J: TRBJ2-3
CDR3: CASSFGTATDTQYF
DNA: TGTGCCAGCAGCTTCGGGACTGCCACAGATACGCAGTATTTT

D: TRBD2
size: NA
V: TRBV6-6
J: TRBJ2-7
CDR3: CASSYGAGGPYEQYF
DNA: TGTGCCAGCAGTTACGGAGCGGGGGGGCCCTACGAGCAGTACTTC

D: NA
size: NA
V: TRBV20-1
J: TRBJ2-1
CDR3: CSARPVNEQFF
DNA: TGCAGTGCTCGGCCAGTCAATGAGCAGTTCTTC

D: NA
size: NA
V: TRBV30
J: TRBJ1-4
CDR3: CAWSVQEKLFF
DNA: TGTGCCTGGAGTGTACAGGAAAAACTGTTTTTT

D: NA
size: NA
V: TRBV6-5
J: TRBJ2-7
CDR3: CASSYGTSRASKQYF
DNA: TGTGCCAGCAGTTACGGAACTTCGAGGGCGAGTAAGCAGTACTTC

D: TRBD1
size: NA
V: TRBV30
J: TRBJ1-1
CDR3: CAWGDSTEAFF
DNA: TGTGCCTGGGGGGACAGCACTGAAGCTTTCTTT

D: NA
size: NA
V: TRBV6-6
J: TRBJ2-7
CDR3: CASSYPPGGYEQYF
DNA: TGTGCCAGCAGTTACCCCCCCGGGGGCTACGAGCAGTACTTC

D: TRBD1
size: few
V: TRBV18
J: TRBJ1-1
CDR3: CASSRQGSLNTEAFF
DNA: TGTGCCAGCTCCCGACAGGGGTCCTTGAACACTGAAGCTTTCTTT

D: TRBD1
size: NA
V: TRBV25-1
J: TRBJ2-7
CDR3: CASKEAGGYGEQYF
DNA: TGTGCCAGCAAGGAGGCAGGGGGCTATGGGGAGCAGTACTTC

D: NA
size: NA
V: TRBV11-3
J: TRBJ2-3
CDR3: CASSFGGTDTQYF
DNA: TGTGCCAGCAGCTTTGGGGGTACAGATACGCAGTATTTT

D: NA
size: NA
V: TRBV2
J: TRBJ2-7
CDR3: CASNPGQKAYEQYF
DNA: TGTGCCAGCAATCCGGGACAAAAGGCCTACGAGCAGTACTTC

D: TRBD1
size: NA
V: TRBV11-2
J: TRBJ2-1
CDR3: CASSPGTGLGWNEQFF
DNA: TGTGCCAGCAGCCCCGGGACAGGGTTAGGGTGGAATGAGCAGTTCTTC

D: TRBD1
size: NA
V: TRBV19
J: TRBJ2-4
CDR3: CASAITGTGKNIQYF
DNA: TGTGCCAGTGCCATAACCGGGACAGGGAAAAACATTCAGTACTTC

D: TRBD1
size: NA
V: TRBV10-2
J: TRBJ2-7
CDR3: CASRGTGSYEQYF
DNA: TGCGCCAGCCGTGGGACAGGATCCTACGAGCAGTACTTC

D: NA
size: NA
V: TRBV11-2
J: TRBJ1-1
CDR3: CASSLASKNTEAFF
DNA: TGTGCCAGCAGCTTAGCGAGCAAGAACACTGAAGCTTTCTTT